This TCR beta chain emerged from a study of cytomegalovirus exposure and HLA in healthy donors. Study-wide background: Unique TCRs numbering some 80 million, obtained from HLA-typed donors, made up an early data release.

It was with 60 Vbeta and 13 Jbeta primers that the PCR ran. Produced via immunoSEQ multiplex PCR; TCRdb's table is partial and in-frame only. The profile covers roughly 190,000 clones, with 80% to 90% appearing a single time and roughly 1.3% taken by the ten largest. CDR1 is LNHDA and CDR2 is SQIVND in the germline V gene (reference sequence). The CDR3 runs 15 residues. Trimming removed 3 bases at V and 0 bases at J, with 9 bases between. The sequence was obtained from a man aged 25-40 years in good health and CMV-seronegative. This chain links TRBV19 with TRBJ2-1; D is unclear. The sequencing input was PBMCs. The CDR3 reads CASSIPASSYNEQFF. CDR3 bases: TGTGCCAGTAGTATCCCAGCGAGCTCCTACAATGAGCAGTTCTTC.